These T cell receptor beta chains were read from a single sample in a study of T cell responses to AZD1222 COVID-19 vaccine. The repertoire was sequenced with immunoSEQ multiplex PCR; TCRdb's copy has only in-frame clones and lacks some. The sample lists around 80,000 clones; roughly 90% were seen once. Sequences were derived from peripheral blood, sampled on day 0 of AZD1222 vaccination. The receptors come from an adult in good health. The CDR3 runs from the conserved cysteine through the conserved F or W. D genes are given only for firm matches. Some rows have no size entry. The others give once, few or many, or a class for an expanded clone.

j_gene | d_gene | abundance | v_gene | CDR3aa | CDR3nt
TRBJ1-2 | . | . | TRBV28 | CASSLSAWGLSGYTF | TGTGCCAGCAGTTTAAGCGCTTGGGGATTGAGTGGCTACACCTTC
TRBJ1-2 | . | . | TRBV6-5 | CASSYSGRTNYGYTF | TGTGCCAGCAGTTACTCGGGGCGGACTAACTATGGCTACACCTTC
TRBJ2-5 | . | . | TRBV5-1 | CASSLRGVPTGQETQYF | TGCGCCAGCAGCTTGAGGGGGGTACCGACAGGGCAAGAGACCCAGTACTTC
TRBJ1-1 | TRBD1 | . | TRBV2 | CASLPGQGFMNTEAFF | TGTGCCAGCCTACCGGGACAGGGTTTTATGAACACTGAAGCTTTCTTT
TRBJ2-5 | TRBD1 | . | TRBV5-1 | CATSLLGTGGDRETQYF | TGCGCCACCTCTCTCCTGGGGACAGGGGGCGATCGTGAGACCCAGTACTTC
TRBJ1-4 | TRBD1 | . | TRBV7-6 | CASSLAGTGRTNEKLFF | TGTGCCAGCAGCTTGGCGGGGACAGGGAGAACTAATGAAAAACTGTTTTTT
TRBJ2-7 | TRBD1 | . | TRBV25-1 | CASRPPGQGTYEQYF | TGTGCCAGCAGGCCGCCGGGACAGGGAACCTACGAGCAGTACTTC
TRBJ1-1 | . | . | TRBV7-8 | CASSLARGNTEAFF | TGTGCCAGCAGCTTAGCCAGGGGGAACACTGAAGCTTTCTTT
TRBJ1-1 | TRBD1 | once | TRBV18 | CASAPATGTVTEAFF | TGTGCCAGCGCCCCGGCGACAGGGACAGTTACTGAAGCTTTCTTT
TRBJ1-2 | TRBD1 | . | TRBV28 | CASSFPNLGQGNGYTF | TGTGCCAGCAGCTTCCCCAACCTGGGACAGGGGAATGGCTACACCTTC
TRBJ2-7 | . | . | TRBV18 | CASSPQSGSYEQYF | TGTGCCAGCTCACCTCAGTCGGGGTCCTACGAGCAGTACTTC
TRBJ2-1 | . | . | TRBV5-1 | CASSPGARPVDEQFF | TGCGCCAGCAGCCCAGGGGCCCGTCCAGTGGATGAGCAGTTCTTC
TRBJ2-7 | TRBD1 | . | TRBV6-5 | CASRPTGVPYEQYF | TGTGCCAGCAGACCAACAGGGGTCCCCTACGAGCAGTACTTC
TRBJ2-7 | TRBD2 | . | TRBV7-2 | CASSLAGGLAAGYEQYF | TGTGCCAGCAGCTTAGCGGGGGGTCTAGCGGCTGGGTACGAGCAGTACTTC
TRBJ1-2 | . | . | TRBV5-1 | CASSLVGDHGYTF | TGCGCCAGCAGCTTGGTCGGGGACCATGGCTACACCTTC
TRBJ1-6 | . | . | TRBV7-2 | CASSFFGERSPLHF | TGTGCCAGCAGCTTCTTCGGGGAACGATCACCCCTCCACTTT
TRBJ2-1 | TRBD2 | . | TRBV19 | CATLAGGRYNEQFF | TGTGCCACGTTAGCGGGGGGGCGGTACAATGAGCAGTTCTTC
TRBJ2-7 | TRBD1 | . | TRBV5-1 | CASSSETGTGTQYF | TGCGCCAGCAGCTCGGAAACCGGGACAGGGACGCAGTACTTC
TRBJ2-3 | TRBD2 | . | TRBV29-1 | CSVHTSGGFTDTQYF | TGCAGCGTGCACACTAGCGGGGGGTTCACAGATACGCAGTATTTT
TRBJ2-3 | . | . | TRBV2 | CASSVTLSAGTDTQYF | TGTGCCAGCAGTGTTACGCTAAGCGCGGGGACAGATACGCAGTATTTT
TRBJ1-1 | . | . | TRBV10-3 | CAIRNTYGSGEAEAFF | TGTGCCATCCGGAACACTTACGGGTCGGGGGAGGCTGAAGCTTTCTTT
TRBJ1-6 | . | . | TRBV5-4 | CASSSPGTGQSPLHF | TGTGCCAGCAGCTCCCCCGGGACCGGTCAATCACCCCTCCACTTT
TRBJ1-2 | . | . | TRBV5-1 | CASSSGTPEKHYGYTF | TGCGCCAGCAGCTCGGGGACCCCCGAGAAGCACTATGGCTACACCTTC
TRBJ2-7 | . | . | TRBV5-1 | CASSLSQGTYEQYF | TGCGCCAGCAGCTTATCGCAAGGGACCTACGAGCAGTACTTC
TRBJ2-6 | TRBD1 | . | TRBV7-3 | CASSSNRGRSGANVLTF | TGTGCCAGCAGCTCCAACAGGGGGAGGTCTGGGGCCAACGTCCTGACTTTC
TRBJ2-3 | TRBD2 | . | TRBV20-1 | CSASPPPGSGVTDTQYF | TGCAGTGCTAGTCCCCCGCCGGGTAGCGGGGTCACAGATACGCAGTATTTT